Below, 7 T cell receptor beta chains from the same sample are listed, as sequenced in a study of CD8+ T cells in alopecia areata. Once RNA had been extracted, it was reverse transcribed into cDNA to act as the sequencing template. The method was immunoSEQ multiplex PCR; TCRdb's version includes in-frame clones alone and lacks a portion of them. The table includes some 100,000 clones, roughly 63% detected once. Treatment: oral pan-JAK inhibitor, 5-10 mg twice daily. Material: CD8+ T cells sorted from blood, obtained at week 4, from a patient treated with tofacitinib. The source of these receptors is a human donor with alopecia areata.

The gene calls are TRBV15 and TRBJ2-5, with D perhaps being TRBD1 or TRBD2 (5 bases each). Germline values: CDR1 LNHNV, CDR2 YYDKDF (reference sequence). V was cut by 6 bases and J by 1 base, with 9 bases left in between. The CDR3 length is 13 residues. The CDR3 DNA follows: TGTGCCACCAGGGGGGAGATCCAAGAGACCCAGTACTTC. Amino acid sequence: CATRGEIQETQYF.

The gene calls are TRBV2 and TRBJ2-5; TRBD1 or TRBD2 may be the D gene (6 bases each). Germline V CDR1 and CDR2: SNHLY, FYNNEI. The CDR3 length is 16 residues. V lost 2 bases and J 1 base, leaving 14 bases between the germline ends. The CDR3 is CASSETGDIFQETQYF. DNA of the CDR3: TGTGCCAGCAGTGAAACGGGGGACATCTTCCAAGAGACCCAGTACTTC.

The chain is built from TRBV29-1 and TRBJ1-1; 8 bases are a match to TRBD1. V lost 7 bases, J lost 5 bases, and 18 bases stayed unmatched. The CDR3 runs 16 residues. CDR1 is SQVTM, CDR2 ANQGSEA, per germline. The CDR3 is CSALPRTGRSRTEAFF. The CDR3 DNA follows: TGCAGCGCCCTACCTCGGACAGGGAGGTCCAGGACTGAAGCTTTCTTT.

This rearrangement joins TRBV6-1 to TRBJ2-1; unclear D gene. Germline V gene lookup returns CDR1 MNHNS and CDR2 SASEGT. The CDR3 is 15 amino acids. Trimming removed 6 bases at V and 0 bases at J, with 12 bases between. The DNA for the CDR3 is TGTGCCAGCAGCGTAGACACCGGCTCCTACAATGAGCAGTTCTTC. Translation: CASSVDTGSYNEQFF.

V and J are TRBV5-6 and TRBJ2-3; the D is unclear. The CDR3 spans 12 residues. Germline V gene sequence: CDR1 SGHDT, CDR2 YYEEEE. V was shortened by 1 base and J by 6 bases, with 6 bases between the two germline ends. CDR3 coding DNA: TGTGCCAGCAGCTTGCTTCTGGATACGCAGTATTTT. Translation: CASSLLLDTQYF. The whole variable domain, remainder taken from reference TRBV5-6 and TRBJ2-3, is DAGVTQSPTHLIKTRGQQVTLRCSPKSGHDTVSWYQQALGQGPQFIFQYYEEEERQRGNFPDRFSGHQFPNYSSELNVNALLLGDSALYLCASSLLLDTQYFGPGTRLTVL.

This clone was seen just once. This chain connects TRBV30 to TRBJ1-2; D remains unclear. The V gene lost 4 bases and the J gene lost 8 bases, with 11 bases spanning the gap. The CDR3 covers 11 residues. Per germline, CDR1 GTSNPN and CDR2 SVGIG (reference sequence). In nucleotides, the CDR3 is TGTGCCTGGACCTCTGGCGAGGGCTACACCTTC. Residues: CAWTSGEGYTF.

The CDR3 nucleotides read TGTGCCAGTAGTATAGTAGGGCCCCGCAGACTAGCACCCCAAGAGACCCAGTACTTC. Its translation: CASSIVGPRRLAPQETQYF. V gene TRBV19 combines with J gene TRBJ2-5; the match to TRBD2 covers 7 bases. V shed 1 base, J shed 1 base, and the junction held 15 bases outside the gene matches. CDR1 LNHDA and CDR2 SQIVND come from the germline V gene (reference sequence). This CDR3 is built from 19 residues. The full variable domain, in which reference TRBV19 and TRBJ2-5 provide the parts outside the CDR3, is DGGITQSPKYLFRKEGQNVTLSCEQNLNHDAMYWYRQDPGQGLRLIYYSQIVNDFQKGDIAEGYSVSREKKESFPLTVTSAQKNPTAFYLCASSIVGPRRLAPQETQYFGPGTRLLVL.